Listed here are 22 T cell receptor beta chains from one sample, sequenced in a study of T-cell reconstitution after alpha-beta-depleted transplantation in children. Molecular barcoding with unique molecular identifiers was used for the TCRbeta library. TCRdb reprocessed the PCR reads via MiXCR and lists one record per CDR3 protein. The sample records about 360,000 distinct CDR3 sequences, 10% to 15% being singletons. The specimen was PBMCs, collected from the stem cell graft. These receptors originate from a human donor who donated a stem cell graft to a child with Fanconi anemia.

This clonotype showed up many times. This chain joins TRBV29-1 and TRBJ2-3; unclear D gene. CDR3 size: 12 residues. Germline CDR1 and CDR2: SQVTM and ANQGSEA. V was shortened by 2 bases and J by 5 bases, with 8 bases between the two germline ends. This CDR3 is CSVEWGEDTQYF. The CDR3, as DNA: TGCAGCGTTGAATGGGGTGAAGATACGCAGTATTTT.

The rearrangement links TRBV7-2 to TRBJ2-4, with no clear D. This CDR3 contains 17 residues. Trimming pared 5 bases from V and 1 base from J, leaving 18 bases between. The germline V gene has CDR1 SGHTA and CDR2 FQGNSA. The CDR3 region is CASSRSLVPPAKNIQYF. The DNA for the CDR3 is TGTGCCAGCAGCCGGTCTCTCGTGCCTCCTGCCAAAAACATTCAGTACTTC.

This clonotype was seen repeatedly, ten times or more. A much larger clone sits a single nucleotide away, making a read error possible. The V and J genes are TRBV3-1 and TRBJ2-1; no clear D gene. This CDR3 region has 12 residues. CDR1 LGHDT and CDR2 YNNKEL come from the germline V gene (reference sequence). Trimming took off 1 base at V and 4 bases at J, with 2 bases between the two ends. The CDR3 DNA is TGTGCCAGCAGCCAAGCTTACAATGAGCAGTTCTTC. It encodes CASSQAYNEQFF.

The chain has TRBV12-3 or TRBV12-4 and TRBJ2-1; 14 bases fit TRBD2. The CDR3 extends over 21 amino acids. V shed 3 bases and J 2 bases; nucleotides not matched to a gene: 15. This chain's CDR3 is CASSLYSAGTSGGVTYNEQFF. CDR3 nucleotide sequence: TGTGCCAGCAGTTTGTATTCCGCCGGGACTAGCGGGGGCGTTACCTACAATGAGCAGTTCTTC.

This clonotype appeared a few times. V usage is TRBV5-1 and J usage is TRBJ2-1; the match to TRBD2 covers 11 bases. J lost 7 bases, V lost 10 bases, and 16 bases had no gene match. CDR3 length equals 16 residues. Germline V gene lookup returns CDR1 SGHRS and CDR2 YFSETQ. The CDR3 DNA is TGCGCCTCCCAGGGGAGTAGCGGGGGGGCCGTGAATGAGCAGTTCTTC. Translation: CASQGSSGGAVNEQFF. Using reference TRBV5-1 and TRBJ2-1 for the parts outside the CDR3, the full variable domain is KAGVTQTPRYLIKTRGQQVTLSCSPISGHRSVSWYQQTPGQGLQFLFEYFSETQRNKGNFPGRFSGRQFSNSRSEMNVSTLELGDSALYLCASQGSSGGAVNEQFFGPGTRLTVL.

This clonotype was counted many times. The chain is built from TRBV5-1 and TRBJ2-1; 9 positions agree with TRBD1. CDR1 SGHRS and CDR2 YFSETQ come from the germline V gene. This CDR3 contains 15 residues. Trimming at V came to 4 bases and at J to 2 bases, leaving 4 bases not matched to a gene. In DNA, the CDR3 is TGCGCCAGCAGCCCTTACAGGGGGCCCTACAATGAGCAGTTCTTC. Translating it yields CASSPYRGPYNEQFF.

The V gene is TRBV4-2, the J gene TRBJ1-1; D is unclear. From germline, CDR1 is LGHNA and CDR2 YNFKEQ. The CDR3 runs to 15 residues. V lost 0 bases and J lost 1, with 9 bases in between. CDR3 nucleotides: TGTGCCAGCAGCCAAGATTTGGGCAGGAACACTGAAGCTTTCTTT. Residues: CASSQDLGRNTEAFF.

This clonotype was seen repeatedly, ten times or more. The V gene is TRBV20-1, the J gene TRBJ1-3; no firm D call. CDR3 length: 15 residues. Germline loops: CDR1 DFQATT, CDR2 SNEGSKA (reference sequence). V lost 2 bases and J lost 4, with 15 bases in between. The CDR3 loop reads CSARKGSGFGNTIYF. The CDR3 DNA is TGCAGTGCTAGAAAGGGATCGGGGTTCGGAAACACCATATATTTT.

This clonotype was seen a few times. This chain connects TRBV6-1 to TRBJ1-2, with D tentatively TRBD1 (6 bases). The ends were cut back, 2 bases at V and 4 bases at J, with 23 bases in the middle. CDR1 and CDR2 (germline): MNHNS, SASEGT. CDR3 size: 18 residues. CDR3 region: CASSEQPPGGGQIYGYTF. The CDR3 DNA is TGTGCCAGCAGTGAACAGCCCCCCGGGGGCGGACAAATCTATGGCTACACCTTC.

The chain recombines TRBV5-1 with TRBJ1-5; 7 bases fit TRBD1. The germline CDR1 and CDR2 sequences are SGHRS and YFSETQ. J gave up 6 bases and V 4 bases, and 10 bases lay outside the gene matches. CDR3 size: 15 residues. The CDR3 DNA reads TGCGCCAGCAGCCCCTCGGAGGGGGCAGGTCAGCCCCAGCATTTT. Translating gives CASSPSEGAGQPQHF.

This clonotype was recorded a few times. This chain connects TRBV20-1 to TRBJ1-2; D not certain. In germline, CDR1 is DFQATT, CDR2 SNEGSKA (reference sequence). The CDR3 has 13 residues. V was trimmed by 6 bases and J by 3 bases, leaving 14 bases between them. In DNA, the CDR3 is TGCAGTGCAACCGCCGAGAACGACTATGGCTACACCTTC. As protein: CSATAENDYGYTF.

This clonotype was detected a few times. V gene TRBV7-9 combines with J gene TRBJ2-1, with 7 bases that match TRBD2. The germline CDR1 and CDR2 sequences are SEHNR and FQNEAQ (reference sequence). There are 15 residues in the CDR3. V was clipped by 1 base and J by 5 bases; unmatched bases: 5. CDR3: CASSLGAGWDNEQFF. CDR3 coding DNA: TGTGCCAGCAGCTTAGGAGCGGGGTGGGACAATGAGCAGTTCTTC.

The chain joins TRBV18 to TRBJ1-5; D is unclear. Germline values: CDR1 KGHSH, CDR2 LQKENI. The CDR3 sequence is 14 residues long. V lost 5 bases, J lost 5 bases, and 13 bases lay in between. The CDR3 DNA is TGTGCCAGCTCATCAAACAGTAGAGATCAGCCCCAGCATTTT. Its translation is CASSSNSRDQPQHF. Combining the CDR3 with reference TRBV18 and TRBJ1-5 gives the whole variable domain NAGVMQNPRHLVRRRGQEARLRCSPMKGHSHVYWYRQLPEEGLKFMVYLQKENIIDESGMPKERFSAEFPKEGPSILRIQQVVRGDSAAYFCASSSNSRDQPQHFGDGTRLSIL.

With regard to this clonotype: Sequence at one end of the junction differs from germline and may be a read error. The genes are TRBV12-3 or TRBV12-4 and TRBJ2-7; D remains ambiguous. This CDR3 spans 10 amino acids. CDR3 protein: CASQSYGQYF. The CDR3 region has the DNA TGTGCCAGCCAGAGCTACGGGCAGTACTTC.

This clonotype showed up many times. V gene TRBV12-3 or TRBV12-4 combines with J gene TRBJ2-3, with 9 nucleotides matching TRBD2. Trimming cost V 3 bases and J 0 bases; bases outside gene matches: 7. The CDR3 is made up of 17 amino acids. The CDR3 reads CASSLGGGASSTDTQYF. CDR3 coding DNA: TGTGCCAGCAGTTTGGGCGGGGGGGCCTCTAGCACAGATACGCAGTATTTT.

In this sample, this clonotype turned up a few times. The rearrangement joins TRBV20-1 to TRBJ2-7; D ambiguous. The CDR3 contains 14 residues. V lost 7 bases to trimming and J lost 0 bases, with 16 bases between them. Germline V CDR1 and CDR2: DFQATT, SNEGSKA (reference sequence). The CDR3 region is CSVKDHLPSYEQYF. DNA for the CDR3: TGCAGTGTTAAGGACCATCTCCCCTCCTACGAGCAGTACTTC.

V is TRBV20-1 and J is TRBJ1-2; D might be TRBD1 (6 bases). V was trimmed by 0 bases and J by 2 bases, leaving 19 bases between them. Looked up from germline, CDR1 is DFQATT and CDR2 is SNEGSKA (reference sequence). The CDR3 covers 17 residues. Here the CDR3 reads CSAREAGERKENYGYTF. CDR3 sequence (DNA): TGCAGTGCTAGAGAAGCAGGGGAAAGGAAGGAAAACTATGGCTACACCTTC.

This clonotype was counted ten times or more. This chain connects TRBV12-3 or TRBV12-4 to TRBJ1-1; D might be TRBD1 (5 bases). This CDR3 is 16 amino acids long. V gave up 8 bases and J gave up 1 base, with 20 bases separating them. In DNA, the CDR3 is TGTGCCAGCGTCCGCATGGAGTCGGGGCGGAACACTGAAGCTTTCTTT. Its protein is CASVRMESGRNTEAFF.

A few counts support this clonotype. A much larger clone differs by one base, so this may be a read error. The CDR3 bases are TGCGCCAGCAGCTTCGACAGCAAAGAGACCCAGTACTTC. It yields the protein CASSFDSKETQYF. This sequence joins TRBV5-1 and TRBJ2-5; tentative D call: TRBD1 (5 bases). CDR3 length: 13 amino acids. Germline V gene data show CDR1 as SGHRS and CDR2 as YFSETQ. Trimming removed 2 bases at V and 3 bases at J, with 8 bases between. Full variable domain (missing parts from reference TRBV5-1 and TRBJ2-5): KAGVTQTPRYLIKTRGQQVTLSCSPISGHRSVSWYQQTPGQGLQFLFEYFSETQRNKGNFPGRFSGRQFSNSRSEMNVSTLELGDSALYLCASSFDSKETQYFGPGTRLLVL.

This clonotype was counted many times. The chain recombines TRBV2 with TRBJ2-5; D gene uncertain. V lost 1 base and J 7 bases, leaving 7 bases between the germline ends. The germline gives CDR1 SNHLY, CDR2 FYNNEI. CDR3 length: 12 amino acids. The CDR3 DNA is TGTGCCAGCAGTGAAGGATATGGGACCCAGTACTTC. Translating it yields CASSEGYGTQYF.

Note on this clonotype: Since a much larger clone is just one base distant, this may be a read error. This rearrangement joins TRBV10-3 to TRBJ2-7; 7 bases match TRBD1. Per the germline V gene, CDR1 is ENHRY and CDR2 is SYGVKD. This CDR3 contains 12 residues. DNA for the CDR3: TGTGCCATCAGTGAACAGGGGTACGTGCAGTACTTC. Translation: CAISEQGYVQYF.

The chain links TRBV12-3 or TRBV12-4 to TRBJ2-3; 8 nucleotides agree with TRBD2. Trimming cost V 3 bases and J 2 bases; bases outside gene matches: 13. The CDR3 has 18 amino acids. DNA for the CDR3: TGTGCCAGCAGTTTCGGGACTAGACCACGGGCTTTCACAGATACGCAGTATTTT. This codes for CASSFGTRPRAFTDTQYF.